This T cell receptor (beta chain) was observed in a study of T cell responses to AZD1222 COVID-19 vaccine. Whole-study findings and limits: In a largely white British group with more females than males, clonal diversity was possibly underestimated. At baseline, seropositivity was found in only a handful of AZD1222 recipients.

Sequencing was performed with immunoSEQ multiplex PCR; in TCRdb, only in-frame clones are kept and a portion is missing. The profile covers roughly 140,000 clones, with less than 95% appearing a single time and 1.5% to 2% taken by the ten largest. The CDR3 loop spans 14 amino acids. In germline, CDR1 is SGHNT, CDR2 YYREEE (reference sequence). V gave up 7 bases and J gave up 5 bases; unmatched junction bases: 6. As regards this clone: Its matching antigen is unknown.

The sequence was obtained from an adult in good health. Sequenced here: peripheral blood, sampled on day 0 of AZD1222 vaccination. The V gene is TRBV5-4, the J gene TRBJ1-4; TRBD1 matches at 9 bases. CDR3 loop: CASRPGTGNEKLFF. The DNA of the CDR3 is TGTGCCAGCCGCCCCGGGACAGGGAATGAAAAACTGTTTTTT. The entire variable domain, with the rest obtained from reference TRBV5-4 and TRBJ1-4, is as follows: ETGVTQSPTHLIKTRGQQVTLRCSSQSGHNTVSWYQQALGQGPQFIFQYYREEENGRGNFPPRFSGLQFPNYSSELNVNALELDDSALYLCASRPGTGNEKLFFGSGTQLSVL.